The next 22 T cell receptor beta chains were all read from a single sample in a study of blood T cell repertoires in COVID-19. TCRdb keeps only in-frame clones here, not all; method: immunoSEQ multiplex PCR. The table has fewer than 400,000 clones, 75% to 90% seen once. The source material was PBMCs or T cells enriched from blood (not recorded which). These receptors originate from a man in his sixties who had recovered from COVID-19.

The J gene is TRBJ2-1, the V gene TRBV7-2; D possibly corresponds to TRBD2 (6 bases). With 2 bases removed from V and 3 bases from J, the gap between germline ends came to 11 bases. CDR3 length: 15 residues. Germline lookup yields CDR1 SGHTA and CDR2 FQGNSA. CDR3 nucleotides: TGTGCCAGCAGCTTAAGTTCCGGGAGCTACAATGAGCAGTTCTTC. The encoded protein is CASSLSSGSYNEQFF.

A few counts support this clone. This chain joins TRBV7-9 and TRBJ1-2; 8 nucleotides line up with TRBD1. CDR3 length equals 14 residues. With V trimmed by 6 bases and J by 7 bases, 10 bases remained unmatched. CDR1 and CDR2 from the germline V gene are SEHNR and FQNEAQ (reference sequence). In DNA form, the CDR3 reads TGTGCCAGCAGTGGGGCAGGGGGCTATGTTGGCTACACCTTC. This sequence encodes CASSGAGGYVGYTF.

The rearrangement joins TRBV11-2 to TRBJ2-2; TRBD2 aligns across 9 bases. Germline V gene sequence: CDR1 SGHAT, CDR2 FQNNGV. V lost 2 bases to trimming and J lost 2 bases; unmatched junction nucleotides: 9. CDR3 length equals 18 residues. In nucleotides, the CDR3 is TGTGCCAGCAGCTTACAGTTCTCTAGCGGGATTAACACCGGGGAGCTGTTTTTT. This encodes CASSLQFSSGINTGELFF.

The gene calls are TRBV18 and TRBJ1-4; tentative D call: TRBD1 (5 bases). Trimming took 4 bases from V and 0 from J, leaving 18 bases between them. The germline V gene has CDR1 KGHSH and CDR2 LQKENI. The CDR3 runs to 18 residues. CDR3 coding DNA: TGTGCCAGCTCACTCTTACAGGCCCTAACAGCAACTAATGAAAAACTGTTTTTT. As protein: CASSLLQALTATNEKLFF.

The chain links TRBV5-1 to TRBJ1-1; possible D gene TRBD1, 6 bases. The CDR3 has 14 amino acids. Germline V CDR1 and CDR2: SGHRS, YFSETQ. V lost 0 bases to trimming and J lost 6 bases, with 12 bases between them. Written as DNA, the CDR3 is TGCGCCAGCAGCTTGGAGGGGGTCCCTTCTGAAGCTTTCTTT. The encoded protein is CASSLEGVPSEAFF.

The V and J genes are TRBV18 and TRBJ1-2; 9 bases are shared with TRBD1. From germline, CDR1 is KGHSH and CDR2 LQKENI. V dropped 2 bases and J dropped 6; count of bases not matched to a gene: 1. This CDR3 comprises 13 residues. CDR3 bases: TGTGCCAGCTCACCAGGGACAGGGAATGGCTACACCTTC. It yields the protein CASSPGTGNGYTF.

The chain links TRBV18 to TRBJ2-6; 7 bases match TRBD1. Looked up from germline, CDR1 is KGHSH and CDR2 is LQKENI. The CDR3 sequence is 16 residues long. J was trimmed by 2 bases and V by 4 bases; bases with no gene match: 5. The CDR3 coding sequence is TGTGCCAGCTCACGGATGCAGGGGGCTGGGGCCAACGTCCTGACTTTC. It is translated as CASSRMQGAGANVLTF. The full variable domain, in which reference TRBV18 and TRBJ2-6 provide the parts outside the CDR3, is NAGVMQNPRHLVRRRGQEARLRCSPMKGHSHVYWYRQLPEEGLKFMVYLQKENIIDESGMPKERFSAEFPKEGPSILRIQQVVRGDSAAYFCASSRMQGAGANVLTFGAGSRLTVL.

The rearrangement joins TRBV19 to TRBJ2-3; 7 bases agree with TRBD2. This CDR3 has 13 residues. Trimming removed 6 bases from V and 10 bases from J; junction bases left unmatched: 10. Looked up from germline, CDR1 is LNHDA and CDR2 is SQIVND (reference sequence). CDR3 sequence (DNA): TGTGCCAGTAGCTACGGTGGAGCGGGACCGCAGTATTTT. It is translated as CASSYGGAGPQYF.

The chain joins TRBV28 to TRBJ2-3; the match to TRBD2 covers 9 bases. CDR3 size: 17 residues. Trimming took 5 bases from V and 1 from J; bases not matched to a gene: 10. The germline gives CDR1 MDHEN, CDR2 SYDVKM. CDR3 region: CASSLSGSWGGTDTQYF. Here the CDR3 DNA reads TGTGCCAGCAGTCTTAGCGGGAGTTGGGGGGGCACAGATACGCAGTATTTT.

The V and J genes are TRBV13 and TRBJ1-1, with 9 bases that match TRBD1. The V gene end was trimmed by 5 bases and the J gene end by 3 bases; junction bases not matched to a gene: 7. Looked up from germline, CDR1 is PRHDT and CDR2 is FYEKMQ (reference sequence). The CDR3 spans 15 residues. CDR3 loop: CASSVPGTGHTEAFF. For the CDR3, the DNA is TGTGCCAGCAGCGTCCCCGGGACAGGGCACACTGAAGCTTTCTTT.

V and J are TRBV28 and TRBJ1-3, with 7 nucleotides matching TRBD1. The CDR3 is made up of 14 amino acids. Germline CDR1 reads MDHEN; CDR2 reads SYDVKM. J lost 5 bases, V lost 5 bases, and 6 bases had no gene match. The CDR3 is CASSVRGRRNTIYF. CDR3 nucleotide sequence: TGTGCCAGCAGTGTAAGGGGGCGAAGAAACACCATATATTTT. Complete variable domain (other parts from reference TRBV28 and TRBJ1-3): DVKVTQSSRYLVKRTGEKVFLECVQDMDHENMFWYRQDPGLGLRLIYFSYDVKMKEKGDIPEGYSVSREKKERFSLILESASTNQTSMYLCASSVRGRRNTIYFGEGSWLTVV.

The chain is built from TRBV19 and TRBJ2-7; D may be TRBD1 (7 bases). Germline-derived CDR1 and CDR2 are LNHDA and SQIVND (reference sequence). The CDR3 contains 16 residues. Deletions cut 5 bases from V and 3 bases from J, with 20 bases between. CDR3 DNA sequence: TGTGCCAGTAGTGCAATAGGGGGGACAGACCTCTACGAGCAGTACTTC. It encodes CASSAIGGTDLYEQYF.

This clone showed up just a few times. The chain has TRBV7-9 and TRBJ2-7, with 10 bases identical to TRBD1. The CDR3 spans 15 residues. CDR1 is SEHNR and CDR2 is FQNEAQ in the germline V gene (reference sequence). V dropped 5 bases and J dropped 3; count of bases not matched to a gene: 7. The CDR3 DNA reads as TGTGCCAGCAGCCCTAACCGGGACAGGGGCTACGAGCAGTACTTC. Its protein product is CASSPNRDRGYEQYF.

This clone was observed once. The V gene is TRBV24-1, the J gene TRBJ2-5, with a weak D call TRBD1 (6 bases). V lost 4 bases and J 4 bases, leaving 18 bases between the germline ends. Germline-derived CDR1 and CDR2 are KGHDR and SFDVKD. The CDR3 is 16 residues long. Here the CDR3 DNA reads TGTGCCACCAGTGACCCCTTTAGGGGGAGCAGAGAGACCCAGTACTTC. Translating gives CATSDPFRGSRETQYF.

The genes are TRBV5-1 and TRBJ1-1; 12 nucleotides agree with TRBD1. This CDR3 spans 20 amino acids. Trimming took 3 bases from V and 2 from J; bases not matched to a gene: 17. Germline CDR1 reads SGHRS; CDR2 reads YFSETQ. The chain's CDR3 is CASSSPRSTGTGGRNTEAFF. CDR3 nucleotide sequence: TGCGCCAGCAGCTCCCCGAGATCGACCGGGACAGGGGGCCGAAACACTGAAGCTTTCTTT.

This clone was seen a single time. This chain connects TRBV7-2 to TRBJ2-1; the match to TRBD1 covers 9 bases. V lost 2 bases, J lost 9 bases, and 8 bases stayed unmatched. Per the germline V gene, CDR1 is SGHTA and CDR2 is FQGNSA. The CDR3 is 15 residues long. CDR3 in amino acids: CASSLWDREGGEQFF. In DNA form, the CDR3 reads TGTGCCAGCAGCTTATGGGACAGGGAGGGGGGTGAGCAGTTCTTC.

This chain uses TRBV10-1 with TRBJ2-7; 8 bases fit TRBD1. The length of the CDR3 is 16 residues. CDR1 is WNHNN, CDR2 SYGVQD, per germline (reference sequence). V gave up 0 bases and J gave up 7 bases; unmatched junction bases: 11. The CDR3 region is CASSESIGQGQREQYF. In nucleotides, the CDR3 is TGCGCCAGCAGTGAGTCAATAGGACAGGGCCAACGGGAGCAGTACTTC.

The chain combines TRBV5-1 with TRBJ2-5; D might be TRBD1 (7 bases). Trimming cost V 4 bases and J 5 bases, with 15 bases left between them. Germline CDR1 reads SGHRS; CDR2 reads YFSETQ. CDR3 length: 14 amino acids. Here the CDR3 DNA reads TGCGCCAGCAGCCCTTCGACAGGGAGGGAGACCCAGTACTTC. This encodes CASSPSTGRETQYF.

The sample holds a few counts of this clone. The CDR3, as DNA: TGTGCCAGCAGCTTAGTGGGACTTAGCGCAACCTACGAGCAGTACTTC. Its translation is CASSLVGLSATYEQYF. V gene TRBV7-2 combines with J gene TRBJ2-7; D might be TRBD2 (6 bases). CDR1 is SGHTA and CDR2 is FQGNSA in the germline V gene. Trimming took 1 base from V and 2 from J, leaving 15 bases between them. The CDR3 totals 16 residues.

V is TRBV28 and J is TRBJ1-4, with unresolved D. CDR1 and CDR2 from the germline V gene are MDHEN and SYDVKM. Deletions cut 5 bases from V and 1 base from J, with 8 bases between. CDR3 length: 14 residues. CDR3 in amino acids: CASSPLGTNEKLFF. The CDR3 nucleotides are TGTGCCAGCAGTCCCCTCGGAACTAATGAAAAACTGTTTTTT.

This clone was seen only once. The chain employs TRBV3-1 (or the pseudogene TRBV3-2) and TRBJ2-5, with 12 nucleotides matching TRBD2. Germline V gives CDR1 LGHDT, CDR2 YNNKEL (reference sequence). The V gene end was trimmed by 0 bases and the J gene end by 5 bases; junction bases not matched to a gene: 10. CDR3 length: 18 amino acids. The CDR3 here is CASSQDDLAGGLRETQYF. As DNA, the CDR3 is TGTGCCAGCAGCCAAGATGATCTAGCGGGAGGGCTTAGGGAGACCCAGTACTTC.

The DNA for the CDR3 is TGTGCCAGCAGTGCCCCCTTAGCGGGAGGGCCCCATGAGCAGTTCTTC. Translated: CASSAPLAGGPHEQFF. The chain uses TRBV28 and TRBJ2-1, with 11 bases fitting TRBD2. CDR1 is MDHEN and CDR2 is SYDVKM in the germline V gene. Trimming at V came to 5 bases and at J to 8 bases, leaving 11 bases not matched to a gene. The CDR3 extends over 16 amino acids.